Listed here are 2 T cell receptor beta chains from one sample, sequenced in a study of early T cells in non-severe SARS-CoV-2 infection (dated by TCRdb to the early 2020s). Library method: 5' RACE. Sequencing instrument: NextSeq 500. Using fastp at Q25 and MiXCR, TCRdb reprocessed the public reads and kept productive beta chains. Each CDR3 protein appears once, grouped with its most common genes and DNA. In this sample the table shows under 30,000 distinct CDR3 sequences, approximately 4.8% of which occur a single time. Together, the top ten hold 11% of the sample. Sequences were obtained from whole blood. Receptor source: an adult who was a healthcare worker with PCR-confirmed SARS-CoV-2 infection or an uninfected control (not recorded which).

A remark on this clonotype: One base away lies a much larger clone, so this may be a sequencing read error. The V call is TRBV4-3, the J call TRBJ2-1; D not certain. The CDR3 sequence is 16 residues long. Germline lookup yields CDR1 LGHNA and CDR2 YSLEER. This CDR3 is CANSQDLGRTYNEQFF. The CDR3 nucleotides are TGCGCCAACAGCCAAGATTTAGGTCGTACCTACAATGAGCAGTTCTTC.

This clonotype has a count of ten or more. This chain connects TRBV9 to TRBJ2-3; 7 bases are a match to TRBD1. V gave up 2 bases and J gave up 0 bases; unmatched junction bases: 18. This CDR3 region has 20 residues. The germline V gene encodes CDR1 SGDLS and CDR2 YYNGEE. Here the CDR3 reads CASSVLQSRGKGASTDTQYF. CDR3 nucleotides: TGTGCCAGCAGCGTTCTACAGTCCCGGGGCAAGGGGGCTAGCACAGATACGCAGTATTTT.